This record looks at one T cell receptor beta chain sequence and its context. No antigen is known for it. This entry comes from a study of response to subunit inactivated influenza vaccine. MiXCR, applied by TCRdb to the RT-PCR reads, yields one record per CDR3 protein. The sample has 170,000 or so distinct CDR3 sequences; about 10% are singletons. Study-level findings and limits: Authors proposed each seasonal influenza vaccination draws in few new T cells.

In germline, CDR1 is MNHEY, CDR2 SMNVEV (reference sequence). V shed 0 bases, J shed 10 bases, and the junction held 9 bases outside the gene matches. The CDR3 totals 16 residues. This TCR derives from a man aged 50-75 years who received an inactivated influenza vaccine. The V gene is TRBV27, the J gene TRBJ2-1; TRBD2 matches at 10 bases. Sequencing was performed on CD8+ T cells sorted from PBMCs, taken less than 30 months after vaccination. The CDR3 protein is CASSLSKSGRAAEQFF. The CDR3 DNA reads TGTGCCAGCAGTTTATCGAAGAGCGGGAGGGCAGCCGAGCAGTTCTTC.